The present T cell receptor beta chain was sequenced within a study of monozygotic twins with inflammatory bowel disease. In the case of this clonotype: Its antigen is still unknown.

TCRdb re-called the 5' RACE reads; every CDR3 protein appears as one record, without DNA. This table lists about 160,000 distinct CDR3 sequences. This CDR3 contains 14 residues. From germline, CDR1 is MDHEN and CDR2 SYDVKM. Study results and limitations: Some repertoire variability may stem from patients' differing immunosuppressive treatments.

Sequenced material: blood. This sequence originates from a human donor with ulcerative colitis or Crohn's disease, or a healthy co-twin of an affected twin (not recorded which). The chain uses TRBV28 and TRBJ2-7; lacking DNA, the TRBD1 call made by TCRdb goes unchecked. The CDR3: CASTLGQGFYEQYF.